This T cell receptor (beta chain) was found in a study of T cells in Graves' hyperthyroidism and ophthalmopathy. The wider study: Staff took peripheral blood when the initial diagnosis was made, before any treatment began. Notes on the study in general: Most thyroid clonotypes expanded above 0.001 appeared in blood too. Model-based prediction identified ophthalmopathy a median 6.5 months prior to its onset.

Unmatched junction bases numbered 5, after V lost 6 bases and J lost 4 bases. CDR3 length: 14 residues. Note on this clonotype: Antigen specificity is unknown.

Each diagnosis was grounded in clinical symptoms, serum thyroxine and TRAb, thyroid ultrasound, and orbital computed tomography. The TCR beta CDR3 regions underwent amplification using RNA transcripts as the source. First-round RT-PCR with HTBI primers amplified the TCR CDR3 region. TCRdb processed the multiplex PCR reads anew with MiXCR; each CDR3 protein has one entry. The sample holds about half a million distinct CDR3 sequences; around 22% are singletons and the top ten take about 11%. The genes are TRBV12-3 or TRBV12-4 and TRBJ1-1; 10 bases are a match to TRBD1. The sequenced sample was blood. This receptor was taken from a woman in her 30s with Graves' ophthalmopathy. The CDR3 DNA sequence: TGTGCCAGCAGACCGGGACAGGGGCGCACTGAAGCTTTCTTT. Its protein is CASRPGQGRTEAFF.